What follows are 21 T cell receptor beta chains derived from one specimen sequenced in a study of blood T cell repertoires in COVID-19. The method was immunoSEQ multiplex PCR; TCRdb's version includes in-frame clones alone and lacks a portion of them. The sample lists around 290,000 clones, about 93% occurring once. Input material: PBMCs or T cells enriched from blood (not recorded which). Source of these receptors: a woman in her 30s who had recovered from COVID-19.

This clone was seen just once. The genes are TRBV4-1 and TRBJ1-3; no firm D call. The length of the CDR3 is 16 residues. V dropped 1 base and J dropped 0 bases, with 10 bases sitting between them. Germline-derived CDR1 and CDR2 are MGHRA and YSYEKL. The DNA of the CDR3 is TGCGCCAGCAGCCAAGCTTCCGGTTACTCTGGAAACACCATATATTTT. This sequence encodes CASSQASGYSGNTIYF.

CDR3 sequence: CATDMGGSSYNEQFF. For the CDR3, the DNA is TGTGCCACCGATATGGGCGGGAGCTCCTACAATGAGCAGTTCTTC. The chain carries TRBV15 and TRBJ2-1, with 7 bases that match TRBD2. The V segment lost 8 bases and the J segment 0 bases; nucleotides outside the gene matches: 7. Germline CDR1 is LNHNV and CDR2 is YYDKDF (reference sequence). This CDR3 has 15 residues. Supplemented by reference TRBV15 and TRBJ2-1, the full variable domain reads DAMVIQNPRYQVTQFGKPVTLSCSQTLNHNVMYWYQQKSSQAPKLLFHYYDKDFNNEADTPDNFQSRRPNTSFCFLDIRSPGLGDTAMYLCATDMGGSSYNEQFFGPGTRLTVL.

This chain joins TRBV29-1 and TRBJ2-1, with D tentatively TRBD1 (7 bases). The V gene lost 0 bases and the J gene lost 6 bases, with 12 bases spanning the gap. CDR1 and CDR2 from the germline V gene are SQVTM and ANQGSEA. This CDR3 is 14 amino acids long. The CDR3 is CSVEDFQGGNEQFF. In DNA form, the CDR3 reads TGCAGCGTTGAAGATTTCCAGGGGGGCAATGAGCAGTTCTTC.

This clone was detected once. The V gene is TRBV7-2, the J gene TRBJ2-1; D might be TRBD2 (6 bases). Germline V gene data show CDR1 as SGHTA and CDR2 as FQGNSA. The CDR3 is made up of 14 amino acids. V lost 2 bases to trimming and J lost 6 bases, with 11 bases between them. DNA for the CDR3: TGTGCCAGCAGCTTAAGTAGCGGACCCAATGAGCAGTTCTTC. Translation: CASSLSSGPNEQFF.

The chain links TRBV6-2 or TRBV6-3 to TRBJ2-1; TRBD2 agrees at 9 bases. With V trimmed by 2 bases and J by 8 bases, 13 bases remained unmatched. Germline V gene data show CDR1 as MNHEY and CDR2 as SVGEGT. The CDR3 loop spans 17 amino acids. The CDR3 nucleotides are TGTGCCAGCAGTTACCGCGGTCCGGCGGGAGGGTCCCATGAGCAGTTCTTC. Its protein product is CASSYRGPAGGSHEQFF.

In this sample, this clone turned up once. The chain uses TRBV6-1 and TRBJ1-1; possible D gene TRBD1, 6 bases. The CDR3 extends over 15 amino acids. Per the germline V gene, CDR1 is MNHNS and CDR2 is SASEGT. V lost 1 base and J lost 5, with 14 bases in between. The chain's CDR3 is CASSEVGGRMTEAFF. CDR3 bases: TGTGCCAGCAGTGAAGTGGGGGGGCGCATGACTGAAGCTTTCTTT.

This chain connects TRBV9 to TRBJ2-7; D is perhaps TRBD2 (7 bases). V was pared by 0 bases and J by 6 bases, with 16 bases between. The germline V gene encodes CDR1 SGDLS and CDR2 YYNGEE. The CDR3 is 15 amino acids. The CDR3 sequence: CASSVAQGRVGEQYF. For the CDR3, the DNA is TGTGCCAGCAGCGTAGCTCAGGGGAGGGTAGGCGAGCAGTACTTC.

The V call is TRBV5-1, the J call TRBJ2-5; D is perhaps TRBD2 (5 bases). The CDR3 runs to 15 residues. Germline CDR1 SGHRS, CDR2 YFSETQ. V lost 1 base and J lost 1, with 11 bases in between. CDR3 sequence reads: CASSLNAGGQETQYF. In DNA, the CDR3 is TGCGCCAGCAGCTTGAATGCCGGAGGCCAAGAGACCCAGTACTTC.

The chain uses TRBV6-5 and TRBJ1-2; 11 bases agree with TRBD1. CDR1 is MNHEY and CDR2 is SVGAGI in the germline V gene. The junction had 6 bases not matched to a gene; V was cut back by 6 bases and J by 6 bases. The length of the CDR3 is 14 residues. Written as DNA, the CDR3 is TGTGCCAGCAGCTACCGGGGACAGGGGGATGGCTACACCTTC. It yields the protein CASSYRGQGDGYTF.

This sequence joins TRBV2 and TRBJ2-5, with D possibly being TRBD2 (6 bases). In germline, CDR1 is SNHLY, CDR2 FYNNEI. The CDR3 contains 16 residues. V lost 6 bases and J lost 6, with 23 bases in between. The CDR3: CASRGPGLEAVKTQYF. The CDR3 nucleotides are TGTGCCAGCAGGGGACCGGGACTCGAGGCGGTGAAGACCCAGTACTTC.

In DNA, the CDR3 is TGTGCCAGCAGCCAAGTGAGGGGAGGGACTGAAGCTTTCTTT. Its translation: CASSQVRGGTEAFF. J is TRBJ1-1 and V is TRBV3-1 (or the pseudogene TRBV3-2), with a possible D match to TRBD1 (5 bases). The CDR3 covers 14 residues. Germline loops: CDR1 LGHDT, CDR2 YNNKEL (reference sequence). V shed 1 base and J shed 5 bases, with 11 bases lying between them.

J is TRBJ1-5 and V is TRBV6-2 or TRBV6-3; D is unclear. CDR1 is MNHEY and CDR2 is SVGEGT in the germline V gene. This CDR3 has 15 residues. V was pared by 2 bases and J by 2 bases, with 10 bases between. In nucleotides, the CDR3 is TGTGCCAGCAGTTACGTCCAGGCAGGCAATCAGCCCCAGCATTTT. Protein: CASSYVQAGNQPQHF.

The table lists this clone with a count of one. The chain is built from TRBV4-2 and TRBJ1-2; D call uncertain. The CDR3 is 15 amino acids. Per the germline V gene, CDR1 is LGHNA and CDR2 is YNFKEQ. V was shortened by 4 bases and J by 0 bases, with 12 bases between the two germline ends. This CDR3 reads CASSPPWLANYGYTF. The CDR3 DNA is TGTGCCAGCAGCCCCCCCTGGCTCGCTAACTATGGCTACACCTTC.

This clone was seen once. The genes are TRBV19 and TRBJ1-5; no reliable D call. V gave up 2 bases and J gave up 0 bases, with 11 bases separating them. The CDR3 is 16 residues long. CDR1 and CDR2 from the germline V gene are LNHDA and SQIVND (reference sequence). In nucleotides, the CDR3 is TGTGCCAGTAGTATAAGACGGAGAGTTAGCAATCAGCCCCAGCATTTT. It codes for CASSIRRRVSNQPQHF.

CDR3 nucleotide sequence: TGTGCCAGCAGCTCCGTACAGGGAGACATTGATACGCAGTATTTT. Translating it yields CASSSVQGDIDTQYF. The genes are TRBV28 and TRBJ2-3; D is possibly TRBD1 (6 bases). The CDR3 runs 15 residues. Germline V gene lookup returns CDR1 MDHEN and CDR2 SYDVKM. Trimming left V 6 bases short and J 6 bases short, with 19 bases between.

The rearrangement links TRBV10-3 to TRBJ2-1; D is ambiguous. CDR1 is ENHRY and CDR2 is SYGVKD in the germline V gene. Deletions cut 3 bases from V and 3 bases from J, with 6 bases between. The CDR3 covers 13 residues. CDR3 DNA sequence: TGTGCCATCAGTGACCCAGACTACAATGAGCAGTTCTTC. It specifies CAISDPDYNEQFF.

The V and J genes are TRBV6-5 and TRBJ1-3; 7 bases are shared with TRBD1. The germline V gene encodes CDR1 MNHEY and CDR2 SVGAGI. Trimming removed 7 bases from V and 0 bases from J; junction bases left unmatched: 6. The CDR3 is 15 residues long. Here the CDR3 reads CASKDRAISGNTIYF. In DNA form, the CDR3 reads TGTGCCAGCAAAGACAGGGCCATCTCTGGAAACACCATATATTTT.

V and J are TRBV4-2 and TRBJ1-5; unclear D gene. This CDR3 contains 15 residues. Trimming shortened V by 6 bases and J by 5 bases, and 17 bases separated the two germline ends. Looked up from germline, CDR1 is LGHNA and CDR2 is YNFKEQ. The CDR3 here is CASSSRLGSDQPQHF. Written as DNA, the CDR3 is TGTGCCAGCAGTTCAAGGTTGGGGAGCGATCAGCCCCAGCATTTT.

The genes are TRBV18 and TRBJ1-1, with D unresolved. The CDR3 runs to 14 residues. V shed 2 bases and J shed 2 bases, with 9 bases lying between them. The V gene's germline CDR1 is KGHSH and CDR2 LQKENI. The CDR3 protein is CASSPLQENTEAFF. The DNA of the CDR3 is TGTGCCAGCTCACCATTACAAGAAAACACTGAAGCTTTCTTT.

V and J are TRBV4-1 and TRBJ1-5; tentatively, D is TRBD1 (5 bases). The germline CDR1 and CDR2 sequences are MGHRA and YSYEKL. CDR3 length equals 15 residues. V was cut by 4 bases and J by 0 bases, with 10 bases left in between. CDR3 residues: CASSPQDTSNQPQHF. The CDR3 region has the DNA TGCGCCAGCAGCCCCCAGGACACTAGCAATCAGCCCCAGCATTTT.

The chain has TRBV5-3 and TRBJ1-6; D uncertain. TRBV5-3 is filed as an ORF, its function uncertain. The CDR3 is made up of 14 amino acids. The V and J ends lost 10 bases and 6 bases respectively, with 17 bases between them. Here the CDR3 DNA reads TGTGCCTTGCGGGCGGCCAACCTTAATTCACCCCTCCACTTT. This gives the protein CALRAANLNSPLHF.